The sample holds one count of the clone carrying this T cell receptor (beta chain). Per the germline V gene, CDR1 is SNHLY and CDR2 is FYNNEI. Trimming took 4 bases from V and 5 from J; bases not matched to a gene: 2. CDR3 length equals 14 residues. The source of the sample is a study of CD8+CD57+ T cells in acquired aplastic anemia. The template for TCR beta VDJ and CDR3 sequence profiling was genomic DNA. TCRdb reanalysed the reads using MiXCR and keeps one entry per CDR3 protein. Of around 180,000 distinct CDR3 sequences detected, roughly 64% appear once; the ten largest clones hold under 60%. This sequence joins TRBV2 and TRBJ2-2, with 9 bases lining up with TRBD2. The specimen sequenced was sorted CD4+, CD8+, or CD8+CD57+ T cells (not recorded which) from PBMCs. This receptor was identified in a human donor with severe aplastic anemia or a healthy control (not recorded which). The CDR3 protein is CASSVAGVTGELFF. The DNA for the CDR3 is TGTGCCAGCAGTGTAGCGGGAGTTACCGGGGAGCTGTTTTTT.